This is a list of T cell receptor beta chains from one sample in a study of Ad26.COV2.S vaccination and SARS-CoV-2 variants. Generated by immunoSEQ multiplex PCR, the TCRdb table keeps only in-frame clones and is missing some. The sample holds over 400,000 clones, less than 95% seen once. The source material was peripheral blood, sampled in a trial of Ad26.COV2.S vaccine versus placebo. Receptor source: a person between 18 and 65 years old who received the Ad26.COV2.S COVID-19 vaccine or a placebo. Each CDR3 is given with its conserved first and last residue. Each record gives: clone size, CDR3 length, V gene, J gene, D gene, CDR3 protein, CDR3 DNA. A D gene is named only where the DNA matches it firmly. Clone size appears in some rows only: once, few, many, or a class for an expanded clone.

NA	15	TRBV24-1	TRBJ1-2	TRBD1	CATSESDRGPRGYTF	TGTGCCACCAGTGAGTCGGACAGGGGGCCACGGGGCTACACCTTC
NA	15	TRBV7-2	TRBJ2-7	TRBD1	CASSSRTGWAYEQYF	TGTGCCAGCAGCTCCCGGACAGGGTGGGCCTACGAGCAGTACTTC
NA	13	TRBV6-1	TRBJ1-2	TRBD1	CASSETGVYGYTF	TGTGCCAGCAGTGAGACAGGGGTATATGGCTACACCTTC
NA	19	TRBV18	TRBJ2-1	TRBD1	CASSPPTTGTGAVGNEQFF	TGTGCCAGCTCACCACCCACGACAGGGACAGGGGCAGTGGGCAATGAGCAGTTCTTC
NA	13	TRBV12-5	TRBJ2-1	NA	CASGLSGYNEQFF	TGTGCTAGTGGTTTGTCGGGGTACAATGAGCAGTTCTTC
NA	16	TRBV27	TRBJ2-3	NA	CASSLWGGQGTDTQYF	TGTGCCAGCAGTTTATGGGGCGGCCAGGGAACAGATACGCAGTATTTT
NA	10	TRBV2	TRBJ1-2	NA	CASRSLIYTF	TGTGCCAGCAGATCGTTGATCTACACCTTC
NA	16	TRBV27	TRBJ1-1	NA	CASSFNREESHTEAFF	TGTGCCAGCAGTTTCAACAGGGAAGAAAGTCACACTGAAGCTTTCTTT
NA	15	TRBV5-4	TRBJ1-4	NA	CASSMSTGGDEKLFF	TGTGCCAGCAGCATGTCGACGGGGGGAGATGAAAAACTGTTTTTT
NA	12	TRBV12-5	TRBJ1-2	NA	CASGLVPFGYTF	TGTGCTAGTGGTTTGGTACCATTTGGCTACACCTTC
once	15	TRBV6-2/TRBV6-3	TRBJ2-2	NA	CASSYQRLNTGELFF	TGTGCCAGCAGTTACCAGCGGTTGAACACCGGGGAGCTGTTTTTT
NA	18	TRBV4-2	TRBJ2-1	TRBD2	CASSQAEGAGGSYNEQFF	TGTGCCAGCAGCCAGGCGGAGGGAGCGGGAGGCTCCTACAATGAGCAGTTCTTC
NA	13	TRBV7-7	TRBJ2-7	NA	CASSLALNDEQYF	TGTGCTAGCAGCTTAGCCCTTAACGACGAGCAGTACTTC
few	14	TRBV6-1	TRBJ1-3	NA	CASSDGASGNTIYF	TGTGCCAGCAGTGACGGAGCCTCTGGAAACACCATATATTTT
NA	13	TRBV9	TRBJ2-1	NA	CASSALSEGEQFF	TGTGCCAGCAGCGCCCTGAGTGAGGGTGAGCAGTTCTTC
NA	11	TRBV20-1	TRBJ2-3	NA	CSAREPGPQYF	TGCAGTGCTAGAGAGCCAGGGCCGCAGTATTTT
NA	17	TRBV9	TRBJ2-7	TRBD2	CASSVGWGSGRRYEQYF	TGTGCCAGCAGCGTAGGGTGGGGTAGCGGGAGACGGTACGAGCAGTACTTC
NA	14	TRBV2	TRBJ2-6	NA	CASTGVSGANVLTF	TGTGCCAGTACGGGGGTCTCTGGGGCCAACGTCCTGACTTTC
NA	15	TRBV11-2	TRBJ2-7	TRBD2	CASSLAPSGNYEQYF	TGTGCCAGCAGCTTAGCTCCTAGCGGAAACTACGAGCAGTACTTC
NA	16	TRBV27	TRBJ2-1	NA	CASSPVGRVLYNEQFF	TGTGCCAGCAGCCCCGTCGGCAGGGTGCTCTACAATGAGCAGTTCTTC
NA	16	TRBV19	TRBJ1-5	NA	CASSTTGTKNNQPQHF	TGTGCCAGTAGTACAACCGGGACAAAAAACAATCAGCCCCAGCATTTT
NA	18	TRBV7-2	TRBJ2-7	TRBD1	CASSFVRDRGRLSYEQYF	TGTGCCAGCAGCTTCGTCCGGGACAGGGGGCGACTTTCCTACGAGCAGTACTTC
NA	15	TRBV9	TRBJ1-1	NA	CASSVGQTLNTEAFF	TGTGCCAGCAGCGTGGGGCAGACGCTGAACACTGAAGCTTTCTTT
NA	13	TRBV7-9	TRBJ1-6	NA	CASSLGRNSPLHF	TGTGCCAGCAGCTTAGGGAGGAATTCACCCCTCCACTTT
once	11	TRBV20-1	TRBJ2-7	TRBD2	CSTSGSYEQYF	TGCTCGACTAGCGGGAGCTACGAGCAGTACTTC
NA	13	TRBV7-2	TRBJ1-1	NA	CASSIDANTEAFF	TGTGCCAGCAGCATTGACGCGAACACTGAAGCTTTCTTT
NA	18	TRBV6-4	TRBJ2-7	TRBD1	CASSDSNRGRTIEYEQYF	TGTGCCAGCAGTGACTCGAACAGGGGGCGCACGATAGAATACGAGCAGTACTTC
NA	15	TRBV9	TRBJ2-7	NA	CASSVGSSRIYEQYF	TGTGCCAGCAGCGTAGGTTCCAGCCGGATCTACGAGCAGTACTTC
NA	16	TRBV11-2	TRBJ2-1	TRBD2	CASSRRLAGAYNEQFF	TGTGCCAGCAGCCGAAGACTAGCGGGAGCCTACAATGAGCAGTTCTTC
NA	14	TRBV11-1	TRBJ2-7	TRBD2	CASSSSGIAYEQYF	TGTGCCAGCAGCTCTAGCGGGATTGCCTACGAGCAGTACTTC
NA	15	TRBV7-9	TRBJ1-3	NA	CASRWTAFSGNTIYF	TGTGCCAGCAGATGGACAGCTTTCTCTGGAAACACCATATATTTT
NA	14	TRBV6-5	TRBJ1-1	NA	CASSLQNMNTEAFF	TGTGCCAGCAGTTTACAGAACATGAACACTGAAGCTTTCTTT
NA	15	TRBV18	TRBJ1-3	NA	CASSPPGGYGNTIYF	TGTGCCAGCTCACCACCGGGGGGGTACGGAAACACCATATATTTT
NA	14	TRBV7-2	TRBJ2-5	TRBD2	CASSFPGRVETQYF	TGTGCCAGCAGCTTCCCTGGGAGGGTGGAGACCCAGTACTTC
NA	14	TRBV18	TRBJ2-3	TRBD1	CASSPGQGTDTQYF	TGTGCCAGCTCACCAGGACAGGGTACAGATACGCAGTATTTT
NA	16	TRBV27	TRBJ2-7	TRBD2	CASSSPPSSGRREQYF	TGTGCCAGCAGTTCCCCACCCAGTAGCGGGAGACGCGAGCAGTACTTC
NA	12	TRBV3-1/TRBV3-2	TRBJ1-1	TRBD1	CASSQWDRGAFF	TGTGCCAGCAGCCAATGGGACAGGGGAGCTTTCTTT
NA	16	TRBV7-2	TRBJ2-2	TRBD2	CASSFSGRGHTGELFF	TGTGCCAGCAGCTTTAGCGGGAGAGGTCACACCGGGGAGCTGTTTTTT
once	15	TRBV19	TRBJ2-6	NA	CASSITGTGANVLTF	TGTGCCAGTAGTATTACAGGGACTGGGGCCAACGTCCTGACTTTC
NA	14	TRBV6-2/TRBV6-3	TRBJ2-2	NA	CASSYMASSGELFF	TGTGCCAGCAGTTACATGGCTAGCTCCGGGGAGCTGTTTTTT
NA	17	TRBV7-3	TRBJ2-1	TRBD1	CASSLTGTDRAQGEQFF	TGTGCCAGCAGCTTAACGGGGACCGACAGGGCCCAGGGTGAGCAGTTCTTC
NA	16	TRBV27	TRBJ2-7	TRBD1	CASSLSGGLGTYEQYF	TGTGCCAGCAGTTTGTCAGGGGGTTTGGGGACCTACGAGCAGTACTTC
NA	14	TRBV5-4	TRBJ2-3	NA	CASSLASRTDTQYF	TGTGCCAGCAGCTTGGCCAGCCGCACAGATACGCAGTATTTT
NA	14	TRBV28	TRBJ2-7	TRBD2	CASSLAGVSYEQYF	TGTGCCAGCAGTTTAGCGGGAGTGTCCTACGAGCAGTACTTC
NA	15	TRBV5-6	TRBJ1-3	TRBD1	CASSTGTAPGNTIYF	TGTGCCAGCAGCACCGGGACAGCCCCTGGAAACACCATATATTTT
NA	15	TRBV5-1	TRBJ2-7	NA	CASSLAAGSSYEQYF	TGCGCCAGCAGCTTGGCCGCGGGGAGCTCCTACGAGCAGTACTTC
NA	18	TRBV5-1	TRBJ1-2	TRBD1	CASSLAGDRLSPNYGYTF	TGCGCCAGCAGCTTGGCGGGGGACAGGCTGAGCCCTAACTATGGCTACACCTTC
NA	17	TRBV21-1	TRBJ2-5	NA	CASSKDSCGVEEETQYF	TGTGCCAGCAGCAAGGACAGTTGTGGAGTTGAAGAAGAGACCCAGTACTTC
NA	12	TRBV28	TRBJ1-1	NA	CASSLSPGEAFF	TGTGCCAGCAGTTTAAGTCCGGGAGAAGCTTTCTTT
once	17	TRBV5-6	TRBJ2-3	TRBD2	CASSPGLAGDPTDTQYF	TGTGCCAGCAGCCCGGGACTAGCGGGAGATCCCACAGATACGCAGTATTTT
few	15	TRBV6-5	TRBJ2-2	TRBD2	CASSPGTSGTGELFF	TGTGCCAGCAGTCCAGGGACTAGCGGGACCGGGGAGCTGTTTTTT
NA	14	TRBV27	TRBJ2-5	NA	CASTGLEGQETQYF	TGTGCCAGCACCGGACTTGAGGGGCAAGAGACCCAGTACTTC
NA	14	TRBV28	TRBJ1-1	NA	CASSSWSVVTEAFF	TGTGCCAGCTCTAGTTGGAGTGTGGTCACTGAAGCTTTCTTT
NA	13	TRBV27	TRBJ2-7	NA	CASSLFMGDEQYF	TGTGCCAGCAGTTTATTTATGGGTGACGAGCAGTACTTC
few	14	TRBV3-1/TRBV3-2	TRBJ1-6	NA	CASSQEVYNSPLHF	TGTGCCAGCAGCCAAGAAGTCTATAATTCACCCCTCCACTTT
NA	17	TRBV3-1/TRBV3-2	TRBJ2-1	TRBD1	CASSQLWTGSSYNEQFF	TGTGCCAGCAGCCAACTCTGGACAGGGAGTTCCTACAATGAGCAGTTCTTC
NA	15	TRBV30	TRBJ2-1	TRBD2	CAWSVPAGGPGEQFF	TGTGCCTGGAGTGTACCTGCGGGAGGGCCGGGTGAGCAGTTCTTC
NA	13	TRBV28	TRBJ2-5	NA	CASTSGPRVTQYF	TGTGCCAGCACCTCGGGACCCCGGGTGACCCAGTACTTC
NA	15	TRBV9	TRBJ2-2	TRBD1	CASSPRQGIRRELFF	TGTGCCAGCAGTCCGAGACAGGGGATAAGGAGGGAGCTGTTTTTT